This note documents a single T cell receptor (beta chain) sequence. Using immunoSEQ multiplex PCR, the repertoire was profiled, and TCRdb retains in-frame clones only, with some absent. The sample has about 36,000 clones, roughly nine tenths seen once. The data belong to a study of T cell changes during pregnancy in multiple sclerosis. Germline V gene lookup returns CDR1 MDHEN and CDR2 SYDVKM. The CDR3 loop spans 18 amino acids. With V trimmed by 5 bases and J by 9 bases, 21 bases remained unmatched. This material consisted of CD4+ T cells from peripheral blood mononuclear cells, taken in the second trimester of pregnancy. The receptor's source is a female donor in good health, enrolled as a control in a pregnancy study. This rearrangement joins TRBV28 to TRBJ2-5, with 10 bases aligning to TRBD2. For the CDR3, the DNA is TGTGCCAGCAGTATACTAGCGGGAAGCACACCACCGAGGGGGGCCCAGTACTTC. Amino acids: CASSILAGSTPPRGAQYF. The variable domain in full, completed from reference TRBV28 and TRBJ2-5, reads DVKVTQSSRYLVKRTGEKVFLECVQDMDHENMFWYRQDPGLGLRLIYFSYDVKMKEKGDIPEGYSVSREKKERFSLILESASTNQTSMYLCASSILAGSTPPRGAQYFGPGTRLLVL.